This T cell receptor (beta chain) is from a study of blood T cell repertoires in COVID-19. Across the study: The study drew acute and convalescent COVID-19 samples from the United States, Italy and Spain.

Produced via immunoSEQ multiplex PCR; TCRdb's table is partial and in-frame only. The profile covers around 320,000 clones, with approximately 88% appearing a single time and 5.5% to 7% taken by the ten largest. The CDR3 has 13 residues. With V trimmed by 4 bases and J by 8 bases, 7 bases remained unmatched. Germline lookup yields CDR1 SGHRS and CDR2 YFSETQ. The source material was peripheral blood. This TCR came from a woman aged 30 to 39 who had recovered from COVID-19. This sequence joins TRBV5-1 and TRBJ1-2; TRBD1 matches at 8 bases. Here the CDR3 DNA reads TGCGCCAGCAGCCACCGGACAGGGCAGGGCTACACCTTC. Its protein is CASSHRTGQGYTF. Variable domain in full (rest from reference TRBV5-1 and TRBJ1-2): KAGVTQTPRYLIKTRGQQVTLSCSPISGHRSVSWYQQTPGQGLQFLFEYFSETQRNKGNFPGRFSGRQFSNSRSEMNVSTLELGDSALYLCASSHRTGQGYTFGSGTRLTVV.